The rows below give T cell receptor beta chains drawn from one sample of a study of cytomegalovirus exposure and HLA in healthy donors. Only in-frame clones appear in the TCRdb table, and some are missing; sequencing was by immunoSEQ multiplex PCR. This sample yields 130,000 to 150,000 clones, of which around 72% are seen a single time; approximately 2% belongs to the top ten. Input material: PBMCs. Receptors originate from a man aged 40-49 years in good health and CMV-seronegative. Both conserved end residues are trimmed from each CDR3. Each record gives: CDR3 length, J gene, V gene, clone size, CDR3 protein. A row's size may be missing; if present it is once, few, many or a size class.

13 TRBJ1-5 TRBV7-2 once ASSLGWGDHQPQH
11 TRBJ2-7 TRBV6-5 . ASSETSGYEQY
14 TRBJ2-2 TRBV7-9 . ASSPRLAGVTGELF
11 TRBJ1-5 TRBV28 few ASRRQGYQPQH
13 TRBJ2-7 TRBV27 . ASSPRTSGTYEQY
15 TRBJ2-2 TRBV10-3 few AISESTGLTNTGELF
13 TRBJ1-6 TRBV9 . ASSVSPDYNSPLH
9 TRBJ1-1 TRBV30 . AWSGGAEAF
12 TRBJ1-3 TRBV30 . ACLRGSSGNTIY
11 TRBJ1-1 TRBV19 . ASQRQGHTEAF
10 TRBJ2-7 TRBV7-9 . ASSLPLSEQY
11 TRBJ1-5 TRBV19 . ASSIVAYQPQH
12 TRBJ2-5 TRBV19 few ATTIGTLQETQY
11 TRBJ1-1 TRBV27 . ASSSNDRETAF
13 TRBJ2-7 TRBV6-5 few ASSRGLAGVGEQY
12 TRBJ1-1 TRBV7-2 . ASSLPGGYTEAF
13 TRBJ2-3 TRBV5-1 . ASSWTGGSTDTQY
12 TRBJ2-3 TRBV6-5 . ASRTSGSIHTQY
10 TRBJ1-5 TRBV6-5 once ASSTGVQPQN
12 TRBJ1-3 TRBV19 . ASSSDRSGNTIY
13 TRBJ2-1 TRBV7-8 . ASSVGGPHYNEQF
15 TRBJ2-5 TRBV7-3 . ASSPYGQGAGIETQY
10 TRBJ1-2 TRBV19 . ASSMRGYGYT
16 TRBJ1-4 TRBV12-2 . ASRLALGQAATNEKLF
14 TRBJ2-1 TRBV25-1 . ASSEYERGGDNEQF
12 TRBJ2-7 TRBV27 few ASSPQGTPYEQY
13 TRBJ2-3 TRBV5-4 . ASSFPLGEADTQY
13 TRBJ1-5 TRBV2 . ASRKTVKFNQPQH
15 TRBJ2-1 TRBV9 few ASSPSGWASGGDEQF
12 TRBJ2-5 TRBV7-9 . ASSLEGLQETQY
12 TRBJ2-3 TRBV10-1 few ASSVLANHGTQY
15 TRBJ1-5 TRBV4-1 few ASSQTPDGDSNQPQH
14 TRBJ2-5 TRBV28 . ASSLAGLGTGETQY
12 TRBJ1-4 TRBV28 . ASRPPGVGEKLF
15 TRBJ1-5 TRBV19 . ASRIDRFGTADQPQH
14 TRBJ2-2 TRBV5-1 . ASSLDRMSETGELF
13 TRBJ2-5 TRBV5-6 . ASSLVWGGGRTQY
13 TRBJ2-5 TRBV7-3 . ASSLKGLASETQY
11 TRBJ2-7 TRBV7-9 . ASSSDRVHEQY
14 TRBJ2-1 TRBV4-1 . ASSWPGTGDDNEQF
10 TRBJ2-7 TRBV5-1 . ASSRDSYEQY
10 TRBJ1-2 TRBV29-1 . SVNTASYGYP
13 TRBJ2-7 TRBV7-6 . ASSLALAGSYEQY
13 TRBJ1-3 TRBV7-8 few ASSATGRSGNTIY
13 TRBJ1-2 TRBV5-5 . ASSLAVVQGGGYT
13 TRBJ2-3 TRBV5-4 few ASSLGLPSTDTQY
14 TRBJ1-2 TRBV4-1 once ASSHPTGATNYGYT
13 TRBJ1-1 TRBV5-1 . ASSFSGRRDTEAF
12 TRBJ2-3 TRBV5-1 . ASSLVLLTDTQY
13 TRBJ2-3 TRBV9 . ASSVGGGGADTQY
14 TRBJ1-3 TRBV5-6 . ASSFRQAHAGNTIY